This T cell receptor (beta chain) is from a study of blood T cell repertoires in COVID-19. Study at large: Samples of COVID-19 (acute and convalescent) were obtained from the United States, Italy and Spain. T cells, B-cell-depleted T cells, or PBMCs supplied cDNA or gDNA.

Seattle enrolled patients during active infection and tracked them longitudinally. Sequencing was performed with immunoSEQ multiplex PCR; in TCRdb, only in-frame clones are kept and a portion is missing. The sample includes around 170,000 clones, about 88% of them seen just once. The germline V gene has CDR1 SGHKS and CDR2 YYEKEE (reference sequence). There are 13 residues in the CDR3. V lost 2 bases, J lost 2 bases, and 7 bases lay in between. The TCR sequence derives from a man aged 60 to 75 with COVID-19, enrolled during active disease. Sequenced: peripheral blood. The chain couples TRBV5-5 to TRBJ2-5; no firm D call. CDR3 DNA sequence: TGTGCCAGCAGCTTTACATCTCAAGAGACCCAGTACTTC. Amino acid sequence: CASSFTSQETQYF. The full variable domain, its missing parts supplied by reference TRBV5-5 and TRBJ2-5, is DAGVTQSPTHLIKTRGQQVTLRCSPISGHKSVSWYQQVLGQGPQFIFQYYEKEERGRGNFPDRFSARQFPNYSSELNVNALLLGDSALYLCASSFTSQETQYFGPGTRLLVL.